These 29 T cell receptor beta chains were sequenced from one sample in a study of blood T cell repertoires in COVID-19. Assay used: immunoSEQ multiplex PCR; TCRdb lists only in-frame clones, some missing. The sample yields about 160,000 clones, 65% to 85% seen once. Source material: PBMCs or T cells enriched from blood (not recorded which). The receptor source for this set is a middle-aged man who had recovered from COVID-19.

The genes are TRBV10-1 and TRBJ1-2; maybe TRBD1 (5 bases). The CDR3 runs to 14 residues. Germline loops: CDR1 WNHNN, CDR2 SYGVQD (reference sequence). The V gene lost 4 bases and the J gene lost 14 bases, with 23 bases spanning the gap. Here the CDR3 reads CASSGRTTGRGMTF. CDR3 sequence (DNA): TGCGCCAGCAGTGGACGCACCACGGGCCGGGGGATGACCTTC.

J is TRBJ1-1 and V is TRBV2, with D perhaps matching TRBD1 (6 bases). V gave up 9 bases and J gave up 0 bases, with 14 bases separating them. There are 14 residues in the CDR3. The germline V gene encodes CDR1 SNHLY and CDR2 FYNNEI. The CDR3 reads CASGVGAMNTEAFF. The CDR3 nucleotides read TGTGCCAGTGGAGTGGGGGCTATGAACACTGAAGCTTTCTTT.

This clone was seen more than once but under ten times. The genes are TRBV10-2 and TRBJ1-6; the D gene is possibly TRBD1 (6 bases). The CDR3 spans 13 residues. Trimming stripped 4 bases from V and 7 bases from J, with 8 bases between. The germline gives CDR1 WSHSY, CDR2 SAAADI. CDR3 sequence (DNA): TGCGCCAGCAGTGCAGGGGCGAATTCACCCCTCCACTTT. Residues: CASSAGANSPLHF.

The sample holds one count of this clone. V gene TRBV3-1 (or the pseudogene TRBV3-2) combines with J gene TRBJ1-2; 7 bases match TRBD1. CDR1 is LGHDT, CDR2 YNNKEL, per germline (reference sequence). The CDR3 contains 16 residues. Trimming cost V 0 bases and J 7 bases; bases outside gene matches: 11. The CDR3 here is CASSQDWAYRGSGYTF. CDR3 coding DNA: TGTGCCAGCAGCCAAGATTGGGCGTACAGGGGAAGTGGCTACACCTTC.

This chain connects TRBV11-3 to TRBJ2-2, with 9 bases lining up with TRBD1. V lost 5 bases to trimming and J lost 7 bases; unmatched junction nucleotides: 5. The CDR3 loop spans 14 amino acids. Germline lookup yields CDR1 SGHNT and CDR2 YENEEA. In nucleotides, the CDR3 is TGTGCCAGCAGCGGGACAGGGTCCATCGGGGAGCTGTTTTTT. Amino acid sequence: CASSGTGSIGELFF.

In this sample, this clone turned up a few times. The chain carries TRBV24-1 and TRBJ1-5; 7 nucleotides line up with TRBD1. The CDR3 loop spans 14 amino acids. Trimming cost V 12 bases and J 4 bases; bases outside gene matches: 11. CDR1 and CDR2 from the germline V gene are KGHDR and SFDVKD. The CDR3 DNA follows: TGTGCCCTCATGGAGGGGGCCCGAAATCAGCCCCAGCATTTT. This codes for CALMEGARNQPQHF.

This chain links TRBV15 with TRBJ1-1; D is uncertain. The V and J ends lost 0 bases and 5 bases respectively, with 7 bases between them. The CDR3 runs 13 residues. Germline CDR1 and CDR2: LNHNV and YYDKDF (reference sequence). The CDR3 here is CATSRDPGTEAFF. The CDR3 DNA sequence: TGTGCCACCAGCAGAGATCCCGGGACTGAAGCTTTCTTT.

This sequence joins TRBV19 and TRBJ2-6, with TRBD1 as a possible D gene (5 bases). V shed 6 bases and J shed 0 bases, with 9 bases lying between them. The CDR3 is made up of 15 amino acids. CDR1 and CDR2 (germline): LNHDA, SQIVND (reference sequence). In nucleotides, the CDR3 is TGTGCCAGTAGCAGACAGTTCTCTGGGGCCAACGTCCTGACTTTC. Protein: CASSRQFSGANVLTF.

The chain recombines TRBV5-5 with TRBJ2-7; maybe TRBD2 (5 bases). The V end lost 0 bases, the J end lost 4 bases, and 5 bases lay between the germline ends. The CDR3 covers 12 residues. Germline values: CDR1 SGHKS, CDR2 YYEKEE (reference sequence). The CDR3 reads CASSLGGYEQYF. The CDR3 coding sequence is TGTGCCAGCAGCTTGGGAGGGTACGAGCAGTACTTC.

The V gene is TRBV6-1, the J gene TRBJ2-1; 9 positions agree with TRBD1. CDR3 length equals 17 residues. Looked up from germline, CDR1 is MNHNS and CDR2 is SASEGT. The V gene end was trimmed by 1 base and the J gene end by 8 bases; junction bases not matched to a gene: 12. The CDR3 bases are TGTGCCAGCAGTGAAGGGGGGACAGGGAGCGCCCCACATGAGCAGTTCTTC. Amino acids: CASSEGGTGSAPHEQFF.

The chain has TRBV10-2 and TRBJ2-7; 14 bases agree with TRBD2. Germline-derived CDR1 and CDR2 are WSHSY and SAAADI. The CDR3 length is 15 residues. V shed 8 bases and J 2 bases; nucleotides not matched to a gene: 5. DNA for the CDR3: TGCGCCAGCTCTCGACTAGCGGGGGGGCCCTACGAGCAGTACTTC. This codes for CASSRLAGGPYEQYF.

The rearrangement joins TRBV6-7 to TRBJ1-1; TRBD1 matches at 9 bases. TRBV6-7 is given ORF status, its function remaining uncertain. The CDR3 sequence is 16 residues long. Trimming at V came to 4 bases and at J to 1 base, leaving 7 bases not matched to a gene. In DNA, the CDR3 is TGTGCCAGCAGTTTGCTTGAGGGACAGGGGAACACTGAAGCTTTCTTT. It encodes CASSLLEGQGNTEAFF.

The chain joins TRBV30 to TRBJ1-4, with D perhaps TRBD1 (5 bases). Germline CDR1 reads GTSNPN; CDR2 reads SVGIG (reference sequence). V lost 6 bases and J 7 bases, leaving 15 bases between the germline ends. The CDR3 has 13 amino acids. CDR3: CACTGAGGEKLFF. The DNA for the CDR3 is TGTGCCTGCACCGGGGCGGGAGGTGAAAAACTGTTTTTT.

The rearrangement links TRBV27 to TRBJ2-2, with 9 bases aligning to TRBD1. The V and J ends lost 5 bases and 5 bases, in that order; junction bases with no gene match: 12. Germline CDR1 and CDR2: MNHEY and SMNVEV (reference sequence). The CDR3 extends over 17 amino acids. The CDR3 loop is CASSTQTGGGGTGELFF. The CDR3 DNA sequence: TGTGCCAGCAGTACGCAAACAGGGGGCGGAGGGACCGGGGAGCTGTTTTTT.

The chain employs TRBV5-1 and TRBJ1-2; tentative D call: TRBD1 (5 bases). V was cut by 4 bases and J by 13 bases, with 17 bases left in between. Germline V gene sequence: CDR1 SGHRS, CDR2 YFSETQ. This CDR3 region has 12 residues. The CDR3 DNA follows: TGCGCCAGCAGCCGGGACTGGGTGTTCTGCACCTTC. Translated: CASSRDWVFCTF.

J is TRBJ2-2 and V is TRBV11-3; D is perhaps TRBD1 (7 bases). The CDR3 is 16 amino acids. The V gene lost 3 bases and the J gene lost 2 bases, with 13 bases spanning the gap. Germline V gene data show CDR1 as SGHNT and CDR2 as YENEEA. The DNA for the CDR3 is TGTGCCAGCAGCTTGAGACAGGGAGGCAACACCGGGGAGCTGTTTTTT. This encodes CASSLRQGGNTGELFF. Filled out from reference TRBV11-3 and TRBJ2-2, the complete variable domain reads EAGVVQSPRYKIIEKKQPVAFWCNPISGHNTLYWYLQNLGQGPELLIRYENEEAVDDSQLPKDRFSAERLKGVDSTLKIQPAELGDSAVYLCASSLRQGGNTGELFFGEGSRLTVL.

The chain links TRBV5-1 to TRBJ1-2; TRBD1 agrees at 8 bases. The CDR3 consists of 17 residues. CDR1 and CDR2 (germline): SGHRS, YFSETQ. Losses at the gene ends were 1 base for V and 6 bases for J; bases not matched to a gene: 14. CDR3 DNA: TGCGCCAGCAGCTTGACCGGAAGAGACAGGGGAGGCGATGGCTACACCTTC. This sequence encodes CASSLTGRDRGGDGYTF.

CDR3 residues: CASSSTGQRNTEAFF. The CDR3 DNA sequence: TGTGCCAGCAGCTCCACGGGACAGAGGAACACTGAAGCTTTCTTT. The chain uses TRBV9 and TRBJ1-1, with 7 nucleotides matching TRBD1. With V trimmed by 4 bases and J by 1 base, 7 bases remained unmatched. The CDR3 consists of 15 residues. Germline lookup yields CDR1 SGDLS and CDR2 YYNGEE.

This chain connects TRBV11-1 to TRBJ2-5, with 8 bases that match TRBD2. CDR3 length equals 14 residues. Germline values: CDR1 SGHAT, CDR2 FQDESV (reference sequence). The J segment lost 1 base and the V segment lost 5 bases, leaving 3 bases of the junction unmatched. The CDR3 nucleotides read TGTGCCAGCAGCCGGGGGGGGGTCCAAGAGACCCAGTACTTC. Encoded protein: CASSRGGVQETQYF.

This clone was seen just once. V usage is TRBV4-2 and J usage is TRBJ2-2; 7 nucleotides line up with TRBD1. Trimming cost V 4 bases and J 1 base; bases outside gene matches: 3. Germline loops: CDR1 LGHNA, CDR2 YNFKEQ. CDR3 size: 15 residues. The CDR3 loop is CASSPRTGNTGELFF. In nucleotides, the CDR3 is TGTGCCAGCAGCCCCCGGACAGGGAACACCGGGGAGCTGTTTTTT.

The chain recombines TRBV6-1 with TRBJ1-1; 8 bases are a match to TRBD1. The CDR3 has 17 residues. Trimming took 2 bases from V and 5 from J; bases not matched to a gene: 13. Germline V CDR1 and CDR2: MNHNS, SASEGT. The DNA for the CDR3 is TGTGCCAGCAGTGAAAAGGGCGCCAGGGGGCTACGGACTGAAGCTTTCTTT. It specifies CASSEKGARGLRTEAFF.

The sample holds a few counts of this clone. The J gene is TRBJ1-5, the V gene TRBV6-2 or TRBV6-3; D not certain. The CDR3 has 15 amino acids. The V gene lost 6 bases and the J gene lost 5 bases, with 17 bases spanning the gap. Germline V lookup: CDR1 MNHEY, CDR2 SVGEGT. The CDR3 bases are TGTGCCAGCAGCCAAGCCCCGAACAGCCATCAGCCCCAGCATTTT. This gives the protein CASSQAPNSHQPQHF.

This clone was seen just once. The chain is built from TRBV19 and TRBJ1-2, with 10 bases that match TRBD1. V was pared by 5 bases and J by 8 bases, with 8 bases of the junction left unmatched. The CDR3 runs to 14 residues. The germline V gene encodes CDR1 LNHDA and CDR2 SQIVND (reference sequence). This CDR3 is CASSPRQGAEGYTF. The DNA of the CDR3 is TGTGCCAGTAGTCCTAGACAGGGGGCAGAAGGCTACACCTTC.

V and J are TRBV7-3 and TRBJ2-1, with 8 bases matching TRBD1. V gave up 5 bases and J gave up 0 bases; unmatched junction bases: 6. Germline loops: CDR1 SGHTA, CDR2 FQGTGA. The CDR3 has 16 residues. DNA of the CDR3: TGTGCCAGCAGCGGACAGGGTACTAGCTCCTACAATGAGCAGTTCTTC. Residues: CASSGQGTSSYNEQFF.

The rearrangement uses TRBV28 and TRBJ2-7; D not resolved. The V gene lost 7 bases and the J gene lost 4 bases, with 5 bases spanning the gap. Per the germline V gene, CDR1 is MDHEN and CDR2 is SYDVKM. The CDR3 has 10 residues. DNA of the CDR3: TGTGCCAGCACACATTACGAGCAGTACGTC. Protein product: CASTHYEQYV.

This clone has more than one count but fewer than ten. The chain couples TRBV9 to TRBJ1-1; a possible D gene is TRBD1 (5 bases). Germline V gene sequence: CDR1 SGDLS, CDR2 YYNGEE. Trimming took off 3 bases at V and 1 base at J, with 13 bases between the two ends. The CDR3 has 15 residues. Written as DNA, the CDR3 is TGTGCCAGCAGCGCAAGGGACTTAGGGAACACTGAAGCTTTCTTT. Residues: CASSARDLGNTEAFF.

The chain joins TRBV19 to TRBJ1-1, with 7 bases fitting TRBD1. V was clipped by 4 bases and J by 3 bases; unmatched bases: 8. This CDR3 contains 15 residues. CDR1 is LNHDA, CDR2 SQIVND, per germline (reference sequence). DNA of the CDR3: TGTGCCAGTAGTACCCGACAGGGAGTGCACACTGAAGCTTTCTTT. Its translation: CASSTRQGVHTEAFF.

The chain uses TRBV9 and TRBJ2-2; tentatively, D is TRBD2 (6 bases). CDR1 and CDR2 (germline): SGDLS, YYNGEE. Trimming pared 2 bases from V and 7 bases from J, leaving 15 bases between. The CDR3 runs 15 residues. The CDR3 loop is CASSVQMTSNGELFF. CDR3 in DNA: TGTGCCAGCAGCGTCCAGATGACTAGTAACGGGGAGCTGTTTTTT. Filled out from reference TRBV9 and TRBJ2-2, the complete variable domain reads DSGVTQTPKHLITATGQRVTLRCSPRSGDLSVYWYQQSLDQGLQFLIQYYNGEERAKGNILERFSAQQFPDLHSELNLSSLELGDSALYFCASSVQMTSNGELFFGEGSRLTVL.

CDR3 coding DNA: TGCGCCAGCAGCCCCGAAATGGGGACAGGGGGAATGGTAACTAATGAAAAACTGTTTTTT. Residues: CASSPEMGTGGMVTNEKLFF. This sequence joins TRBV4-1 and TRBJ1-4; 11 bases match TRBD1. Germline values: CDR1 MGHRA, CDR2 YSYEKL. The CDR3 covers 20 residues. J gave up 1 base and V 4 bases, and 14 bases lay outside the gene matches.